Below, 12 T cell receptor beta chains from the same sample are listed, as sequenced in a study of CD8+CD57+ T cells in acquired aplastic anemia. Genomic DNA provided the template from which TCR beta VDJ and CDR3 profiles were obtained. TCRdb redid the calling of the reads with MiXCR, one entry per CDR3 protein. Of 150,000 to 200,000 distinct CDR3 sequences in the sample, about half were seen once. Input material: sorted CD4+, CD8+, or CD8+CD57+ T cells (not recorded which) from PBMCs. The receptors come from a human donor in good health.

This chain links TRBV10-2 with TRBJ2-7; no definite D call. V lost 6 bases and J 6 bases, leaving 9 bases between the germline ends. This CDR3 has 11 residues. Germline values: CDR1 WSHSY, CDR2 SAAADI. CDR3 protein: CASSAVGEQYF. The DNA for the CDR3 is TGCGCCAGCAGCGCGGTGGGCGAGCAGTACTTC.

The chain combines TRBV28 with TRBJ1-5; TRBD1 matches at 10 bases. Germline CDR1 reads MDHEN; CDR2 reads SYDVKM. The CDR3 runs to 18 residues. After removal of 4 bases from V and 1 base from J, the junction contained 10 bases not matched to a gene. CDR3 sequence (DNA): TGTGCCAGCAGTTCCCCGCCGGGGGGACAGGGGAGCAATCAGCCCCAGCATTTT. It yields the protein CASSSPPGGQGSNQPQHF.

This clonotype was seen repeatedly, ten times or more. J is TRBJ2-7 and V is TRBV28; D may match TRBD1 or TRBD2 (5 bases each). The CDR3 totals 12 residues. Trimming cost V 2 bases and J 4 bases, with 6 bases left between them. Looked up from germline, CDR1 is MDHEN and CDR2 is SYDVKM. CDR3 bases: TGTGCCAGCAGTTTAGGGACGTACGAGCAGTACTTC. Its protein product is CASSLGTYEQYF.

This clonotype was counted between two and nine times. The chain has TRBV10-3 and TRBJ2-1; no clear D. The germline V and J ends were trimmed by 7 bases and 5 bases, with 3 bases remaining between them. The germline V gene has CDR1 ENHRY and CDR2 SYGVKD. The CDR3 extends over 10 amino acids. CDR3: CAIINNEQFF. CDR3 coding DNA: TGTGCCATCATCAACAATGAGCAGTTCTTC.

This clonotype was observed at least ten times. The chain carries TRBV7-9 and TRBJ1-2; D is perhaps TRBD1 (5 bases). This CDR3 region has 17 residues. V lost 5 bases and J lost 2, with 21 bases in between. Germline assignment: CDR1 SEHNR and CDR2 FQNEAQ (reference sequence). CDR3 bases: TGTGCCAGCAGCAACCGAGATACTGGGACGGCGAACTATGGCTACACCTTC. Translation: CASSNRDTGTANYGYTF.

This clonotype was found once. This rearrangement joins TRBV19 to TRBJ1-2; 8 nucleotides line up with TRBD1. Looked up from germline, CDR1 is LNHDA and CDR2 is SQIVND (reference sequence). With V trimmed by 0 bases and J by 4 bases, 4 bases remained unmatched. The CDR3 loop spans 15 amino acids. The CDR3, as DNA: TGTGCCAGTAGTATAGATCGGACAGGGCCCTATGGCTACACCTTC. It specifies CASSIDRTGPYGYTF.

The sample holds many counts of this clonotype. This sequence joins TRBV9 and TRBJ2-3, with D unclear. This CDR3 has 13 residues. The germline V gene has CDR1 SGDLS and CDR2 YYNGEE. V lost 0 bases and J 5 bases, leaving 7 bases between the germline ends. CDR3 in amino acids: CASSVALGDTQYF. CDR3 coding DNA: TGTGCCAGCAGCGTAGCTCTAGGAGATACGCAGTATTTT.

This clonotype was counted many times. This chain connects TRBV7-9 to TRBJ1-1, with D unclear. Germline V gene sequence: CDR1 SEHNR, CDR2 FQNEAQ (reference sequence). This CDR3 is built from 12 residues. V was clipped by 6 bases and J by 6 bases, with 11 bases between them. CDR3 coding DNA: TGTGCCAGCAGTCTGGGGTCGTCTGAAGCTTTCTTT. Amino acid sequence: CASSLGSSEAFF.

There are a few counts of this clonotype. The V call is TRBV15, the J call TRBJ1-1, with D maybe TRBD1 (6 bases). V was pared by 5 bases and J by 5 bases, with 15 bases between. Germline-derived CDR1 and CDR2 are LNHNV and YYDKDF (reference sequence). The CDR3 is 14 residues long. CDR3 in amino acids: CATSVLQGRTEAFF. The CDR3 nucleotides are TGTGCCACCAGCGTTTTACAGGGTAGGACTGAAGCTTTCTTT.

As DNA, the CDR3 is TGCAGCGATCACGGACAGGGCGAGGAGCAGTACTTC. Residues: CSDHGQGEEQYF. V usage is TRBV29-1 and J usage is TRBJ2-7, with TRBD1 matching 8 bases. Germline V gives CDR1 SQVTM, CDR2 ANQGSEA. CDR3 length equals 12 residues. Trimming removed 7 bases from V and 7 bases from J; junction bases left unmatched: 9.

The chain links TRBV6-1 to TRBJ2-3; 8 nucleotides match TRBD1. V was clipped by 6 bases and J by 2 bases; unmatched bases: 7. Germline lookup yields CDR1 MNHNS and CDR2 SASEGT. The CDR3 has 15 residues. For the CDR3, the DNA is TGTGCCAGCAGGAACAGGGGGGCTGCCACAGATACGCAGTATTTT. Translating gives CASRNRGAATDTQYF.

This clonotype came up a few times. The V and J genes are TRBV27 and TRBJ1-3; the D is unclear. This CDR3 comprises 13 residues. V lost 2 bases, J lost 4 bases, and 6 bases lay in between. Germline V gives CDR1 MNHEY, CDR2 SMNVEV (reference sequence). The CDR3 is CASSLGFGNTIYF. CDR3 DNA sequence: TGTGCCAGCAGTTTAGGCTTCGGAAACACCATATATTTT.